These 22 T cell receptor beta chains originate from one sample sequenced in a study of neurological immune-mediated disorders. Time point: longitudinal time-point 3. TCRdb redid the calling of the 5' RACE reads with MiXCR, one entry per CDR3 protein. The table has tens of thousands of distinct CDR3 sequences, 7% to 10% seen once. The source material was PBMCs. The source of these receptors is a woman aged 40 to 50 in good health.

This clonotype was counted at least ten times. The rearrangement links TRBV6-2 or TRBV6-3 to TRBJ1-2; no clear D gene. V was trimmed by 6 bases and J by 4 bases, leaving 18 bases between them. CDR3 length: 15 residues. The germline V gene has CDR1 MNHEY and CDR2 SVGEGT. The chain's CDR3 is CASRKDVLRGYGYTF. As DNA, the CDR3 is TGTGCCAGCAGGAAAGACGTCTTACGGGGCTATGGCTACACCTTC.

This clonotype occurred many times. The V gene is TRBV5-1, the J gene TRBJ1-5, with TRBD1 matching over 7 bases. This CDR3 comprises 13 residues. V was clipped by 4 bases and J by 6 bases; unmatched bases: 4. The germline V gene has CDR1 SGHRS and CDR2 YFSETQ. Here the CDR3 reads CASSRQGGQPQHF. The CDR3 nucleotides read TGCGCCAGCAGCCGACAGGGCGGTCAGCCCCAGCATTTT.

This clonotype was counted ten times or more. The chain uses TRBV15 and TRBJ1-3; a possible D gene is TRBD1 (5 bases). Germline V gene lookup returns CDR1 LNHNV and CDR2 YYDKDF (reference sequence). The V gene lost 3 bases and the J gene lost 7 bases, with 19 bases spanning the gap. This CDR3 comprises 16 residues. In DNA form, the CDR3 reads TGTGCCACCAGCAGGAGATGGGAGGGGATGCGCAACACCATATATTTT. Amino acid sequence: CATSRRWEGMRNTIYF.

This clonotype has at least ten counts. The chain employs TRBV12-3 or TRBV12-4 and TRBJ2-1, with a tentative D call TRBD2 (6 bases). With 6 bases removed from V and 1 base from J, the gap between germline ends came to 16 bases. The CDR3 covers 16 residues. CDR3: CASSPLAGRSYNEQFF. The CDR3 bases are TGTGCCAGCAGCCCGTTGGCGGGAAGGTCCTACAATGAGCAGTTCTTC.

This clonotype appeared many times. The chain carries TRBV5-1 and TRBJ1-1; tentative D call: TRBD1 (5 bases). The CDR3 contains 14 residues. V shed 4 bases and J shed 1 base, with 11 bases lying between them. Germline V gene sequence: CDR1 SGHRS, CDR2 YFSETQ. The CDR3 is CASSQGPSNTEAFF. CDR3 in DNA: TGCGCCAGCAGCCAGGGACCCTCGAACACTGAAGCTTTCTTT.

This clonotype was seen ten or more times. The chain uses TRBV5-1 and TRBJ2-1; 10 nucleotides align to TRBD2. V trimming: 4 bases; J trimming: 8 bases; junction bases outside the gene matches: 12. CDR1 and CDR2 (germline): SGHRS, YFSETQ. This CDR3 contains 16 residues. The CDR3 loop is CASSPLAGETTHEQFF. The CDR3 nucleotides are TGCGCCAGCAGCCCCCTAGCGGGAGAAACCACCCATGAGCAGTTCTTC.

This clonotype was seen at least ten times. The CDR3 protein is CASSNGRSGNQPQHF. The CDR3 bases are TGTGCCAGCAGTAACGGGCGCTCCGGCAATCAGCCCCAGCATTTT. This chain links TRBV6-2 or TRBV6-3 with TRBJ1-5; D gene uncertain. The CDR3 length is 15 residues. V lost 5 bases and J lost 2, with 13 bases in between. Germline V gene sequence: CDR1 MNHEY, CDR2 SVGEGT.

In this sample, this clonotype turned up many times. The chain recombines TRBV4-3 with TRBJ2-2, with D uncertain. The CDR3 spans 14 residues. Trimming cost V 0 bases and J 8 bases, with 10 bases left between them. The V gene's germline CDR1 is LGHNA and CDR2 YSLEER. The CDR3 region is CASSQDRLVGELFF. In DNA, the CDR3 is TGCGCCAGCAGCCAAGATCGGCTAGTAGGGGAGCTGTTTTTT.

This clonotype was detected many times. This sequence joins TRBV29-1 and TRBJ2-1; D ambiguous. CDR3 length: 13 amino acids. V shed 2 bases and J shed 6 bases, with 11 bases lying between them. Germline CDR1 is SQVTM and CDR2 is ANQGSEA. CDR3 coding DNA: TGCAGCGTTGAAAGTATCCAGACCAATGAGCAGTTCTTC. This gives the protein CSVESIQTNEQFF.

Many counts were recorded for this clonotype. The chain couples TRBV7-2 to TRBJ1-5; TRBD1 is a possible D gene (5 bases). Germline V lookup: CDR1 SGHTA, CDR2 FQGNSA. The CDR3 runs 13 residues. The V gene lost 4 bases and the J gene lost 4 bases, with 8 bases spanning the gap. The chain's CDR3 is CASSSDRNQPQHF. The CDR3 DNA follows: TGTGCCAGCAGCTCTGACAGAAATCAGCCCCAGCATTTT.

This clonotype came up many times. The chain joins TRBV20-1 to TRBJ1-2, with 9 bases aligning to TRBD1. The CDR3 has 14 amino acids. Losses at the gene ends were 3 bases for V and 2 bases for J; bases not matched to a gene: 4. CDR1 and CDR2 (germline): DFQATT, SNEGSKA (reference sequence). The CDR3 nucleotides are TGCAGTGCTAGCCCCGGACAGGGGAACTATGGCTACACCTTC. Amino acid sequence: CSASPGQGNYGYTF.

Many counts were recorded for this clonotype. The chain combines TRBV5-1 with TRBJ1-2; 10 bases are a match to TRBD1. This CDR3 spans 14 amino acids. Looked up from germline, CDR1 is SGHRS and CDR2 is YFSETQ. J lost 8 bases, V lost 3 bases, and 7 bases had no gene match. The CDR3 here is CASSSSGTGVGYTF. CDR3 nucleotides: TGCGCCAGCAGCTCTTCCGGGACAGGGGTCGGCTACACCTTC.

This clonotype was detected ten times or more. The CDR3 protein is CSVDVGTGVRETQYF. In DNA form, the CDR3 reads TGCAGCGTTGACGTCGGGACAGGGGTCCGAGAGACCCAGTACTTC. The chain joins TRBV29-1 to TRBJ2-5; 10 positions agree with TRBD1. The CDR3 runs to 15 residues. Looked up from germline, CDR1 is SQVTM and CDR2 is ANQGSEA. V trimming: 3 bases; J trimming: 4 bases; junction bases outside the gene matches: 8.

This clonotype was counted at least ten times. The rearrangement joins TRBV29-1 to TRBJ2-3; no definite D call. CDR3 size: 10 residues. Trimming removed 7 bases at V and 9 bases at J, with 11 bases between. Germline V gene sequence: CDR1 SQVTM, CDR2 ANQGSEA. CDR3 sequence reads: CSAWSQTQYF. For the CDR3, the DNA is TGCAGCGCTTGGTCCCAGACGCAGTATTTT.

This clonotype was recorded at least ten times. For the CDR3, the DNA is TGTGCCAGCAGCTTAGGCGACACTCGCAATCAGCCCCAGCATTTT. Translated, it gives CASSLGDTRNQPQHF. This chain uses TRBV7-2 with TRBJ1-5; no definite D call. Germline V gene sequence: CDR1 SGHTA, CDR2 FQGNSA. The CDR3 has 15 amino acids. The V end was cut by 1 base, the J end by 2 bases, with 9 bases between.

The chain joins TRBV3-1 to TRBJ2-2; weak D call: TRBD2 (6 bases). The length of the CDR3 is 15 residues. The V gene lost 3 bases and the J gene lost 3 bases, with 11 bases spanning the gap. Germline V gene sequence: CDR1 LGHDT, CDR2 YNNKEL (reference sequence). This CDR3 is CASSHDGDYTGELFF. The CDR3 DNA follows: TGTGCCAGCAGCCACGACGGGGACTACACCGGGGAGCTGTTTTTT.

This clonotype was seen many times. The rearrangement uses TRBV6-2 or TRBV6-3 and TRBJ1-5, with D possibly TRBD1 on 5 matching bases. The germline gives CDR1 MNHEY, CDR2 SVGEGT. The CDR3 is 14 amino acids. The ends were cut back, 5 bases at V and 3 bases at J, with 11 bases in the middle. The CDR3 protein is CASSRQRDNQPQHF. The CDR3 DNA follows: TGTGCCAGCAGTCGACAGCGAGACAATCAGCCCCAGCATTTT.

This clonotype was detected ten times or more. The V and J genes are TRBV7-2 and TRBJ1-5; D is ambiguous. Trimming removed 2 bases at V and 2 bases at J, with 7 bases between. Germline CDR1 and CDR2: SGHTA and FQGNSA. The length of the CDR3 is 14 residues. CDR3 sequence reads: CASSLWEGNQPQHF. The CDR3 DNA reads as TGTGCCAGCAGCTTATGGGAGGGCAATCAGCCCCAGCATTTT.

In regard to this clonotype: Just one base apart from a much larger clone, this may be a read error. The chain joins TRBV6-2 or TRBV6-3 to TRBJ1-2; TRBD1 agrees at 9 bases. CDR1 and CDR2 from the germline V gene are MNHEY and SVGEGT. The CDR3 sequence is 12 residues long. CDR3 bases: TGTGCCAGCCATGACAGGGGGTATGGCTGCACCTTC. Encoded protein: CASHDRGYGCTF.

This clonotype was seen at least ten times. The chain couples TRBV4-2 to TRBJ2-5, with D perhaps TRBD2 (5 bases). Germline loops: CDR1 LGHNA, CDR2 YNFKEQ. The CDR3 extends over 15 amino acids. Trimming took off 1 base at V and 4 bases at J, with 13 bases between the two ends. In DNA form, the CDR3 reads TGTGCCAGCAGCCAAGGGGCCGGACTCCGAGAGACCCAGTACTTC. This sequence encodes CASSQGAGLRETQYF.

In this sample, this clonotype turned up a few times. The chain carries TRBV11-2 and TRBJ1-1, with TRBD1 as a possible D gene (6 bases). Germline V CDR1 and CDR2: SGHAT, FQNNGV. The CDR3 is made up of 13 amino acids. Trimming took 5 bases from V and 4 from J, leaving 11 bases between them. The CDR3 sequence is CASSPPGVTEAFF. The CDR3 DNA reads TGTGCCAGCAGCCCCCCAGGGGTCACTGAAGCTTTCTTT.

This clonotype was observed at least ten times. This chain connects TRBV7-6 to TRBJ2-7; tentatively, D is TRBD1 or TRBD2 (5 bases each). V shed 4 bases and J shed 6 bases, with 13 bases lying between them. Germline CDR1 and CDR2: SGHVS and FNYEAQ. This CDR3 spans 13 amino acids. CDR3 nucleotides: TGTGCCAGCAGCTCATTGGGGACGGGCGAGCAGTACTTC. It translates to CASSSLGTGEQYF.